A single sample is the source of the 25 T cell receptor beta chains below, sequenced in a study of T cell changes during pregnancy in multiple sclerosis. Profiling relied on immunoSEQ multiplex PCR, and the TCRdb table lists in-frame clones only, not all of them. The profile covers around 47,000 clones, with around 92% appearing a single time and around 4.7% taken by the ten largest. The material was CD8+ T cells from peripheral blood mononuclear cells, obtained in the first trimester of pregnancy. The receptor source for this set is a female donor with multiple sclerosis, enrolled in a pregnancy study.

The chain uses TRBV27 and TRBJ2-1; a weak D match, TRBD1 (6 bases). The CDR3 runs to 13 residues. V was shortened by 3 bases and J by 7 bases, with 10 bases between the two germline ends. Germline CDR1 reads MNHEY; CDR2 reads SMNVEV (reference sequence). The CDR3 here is CASSFQGSNEQFF. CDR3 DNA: TGTGCCAGCAGTTTCCAGGGGAGTAATGAGCAGTTCTTC.

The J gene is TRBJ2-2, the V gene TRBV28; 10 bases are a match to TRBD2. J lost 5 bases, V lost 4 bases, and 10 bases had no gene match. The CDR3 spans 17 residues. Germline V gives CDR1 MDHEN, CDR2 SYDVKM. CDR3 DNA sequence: TGTGCCAGCAGTTCCAACATAGCGGGAGGACAGACCGGGGAGCTGTTTTTT. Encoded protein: CASSSNIAGGQTGELFF.

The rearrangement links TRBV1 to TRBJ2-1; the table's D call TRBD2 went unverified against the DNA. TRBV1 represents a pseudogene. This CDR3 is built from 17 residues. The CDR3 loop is CTSGQVHPSSSYNEQFF. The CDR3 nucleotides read TGCACCAGCGGCCAAGTCCATCCTAGCAGCTCCTACAATGAGCAGTTCTTC.

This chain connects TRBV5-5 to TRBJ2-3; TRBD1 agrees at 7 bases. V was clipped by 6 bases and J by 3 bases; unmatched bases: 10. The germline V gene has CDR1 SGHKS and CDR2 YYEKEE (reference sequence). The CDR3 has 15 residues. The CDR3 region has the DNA TGTGCCAGCACCGGAACAGGGGCCGGAACAGATACGCAGTATTTT. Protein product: CASTGTGAGTDTQYF.

As DNA, the CDR3 is TGTGCCATCAGGTTAGCGGGAGAGGGCCTTTACGAGCAGTACTTC. It specifies CAIRLAGEGLYEQYF. J is TRBJ2-7 and V is TRBV10-3, with 9 bases fitting TRBD2. After removal of 6 bases from V and 4 bases from J, the junction contained 10 bases not matched to a gene. This CDR3 comprises 15 residues. Germline V gene sequence: CDR1 ENHRY, CDR2 SYGVKD.

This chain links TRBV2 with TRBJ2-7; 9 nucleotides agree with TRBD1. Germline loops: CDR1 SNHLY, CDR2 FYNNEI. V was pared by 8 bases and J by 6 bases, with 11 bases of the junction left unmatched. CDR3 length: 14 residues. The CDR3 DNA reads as TGTGCCAGCTCCTCCGGGACAGGGTCGGTCGAGCAGTACTTC. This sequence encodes CASSSGTGSVEQYF.

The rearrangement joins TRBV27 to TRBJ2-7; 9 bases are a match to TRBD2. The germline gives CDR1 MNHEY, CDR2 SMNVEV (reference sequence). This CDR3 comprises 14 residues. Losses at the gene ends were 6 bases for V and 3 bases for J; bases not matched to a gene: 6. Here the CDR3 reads CASRPGLALYEQYF. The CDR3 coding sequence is TGTGCCAGCAGACCGGGACTAGCTCTCTACGAGCAGTACTTC.

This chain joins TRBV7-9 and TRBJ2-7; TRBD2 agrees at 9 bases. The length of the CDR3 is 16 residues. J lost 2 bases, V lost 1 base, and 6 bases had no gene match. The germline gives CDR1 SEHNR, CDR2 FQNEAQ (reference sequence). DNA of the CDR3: TGTGCCAGCAGCTTAGGGCGGGGGGGATCAACCTACGAGCAGTACTTC. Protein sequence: CASSLGRGGSTYEQYF.

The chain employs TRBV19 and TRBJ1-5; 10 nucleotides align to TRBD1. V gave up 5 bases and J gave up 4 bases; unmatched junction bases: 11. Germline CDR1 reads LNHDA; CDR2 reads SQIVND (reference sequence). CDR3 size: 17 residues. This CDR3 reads CASSPRDRGSGNQPQHF. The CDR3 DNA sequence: TGTGCCAGTAGTCCCCGGGACAGGGGAAGCGGGAATCAGCCCCAGCATTTT.

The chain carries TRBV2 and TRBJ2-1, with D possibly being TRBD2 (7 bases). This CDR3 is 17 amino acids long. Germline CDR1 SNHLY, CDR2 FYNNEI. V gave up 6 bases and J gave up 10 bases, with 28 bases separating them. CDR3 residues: CASSPGGGGGNFGEQFF. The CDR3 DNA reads TGTGCCAGCAGCCCTGGGGGGGGCGGGGGAAACTTCGGCGAGCAGTTCTTC.

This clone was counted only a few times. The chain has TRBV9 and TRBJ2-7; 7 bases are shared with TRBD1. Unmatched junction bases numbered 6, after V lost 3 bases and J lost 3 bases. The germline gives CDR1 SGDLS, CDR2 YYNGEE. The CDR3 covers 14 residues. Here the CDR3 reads CASSGRDSVYEQYF. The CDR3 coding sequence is TGTGCCAGCAGCGGCCGGGACAGTGTCTACGAGCAGTACTTC. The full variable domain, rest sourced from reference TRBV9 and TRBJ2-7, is DSGVTQTPKHLITATGQRVTLRCSPRSGDLSVYWYQQSLDQGLQFLIQYYNGEERAKGNILERFSAQQFPDLHSELNLSSLELGDSALYFCASSGRDSVYEQYFGPGTRLTVT.

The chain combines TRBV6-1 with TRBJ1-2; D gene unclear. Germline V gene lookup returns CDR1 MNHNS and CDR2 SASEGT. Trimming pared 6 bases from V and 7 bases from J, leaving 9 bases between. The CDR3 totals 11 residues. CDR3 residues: CASRDSAGYTF. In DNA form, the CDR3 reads TGTGCCAGCAGGGATAGCGCTGGCTACACCTTC.

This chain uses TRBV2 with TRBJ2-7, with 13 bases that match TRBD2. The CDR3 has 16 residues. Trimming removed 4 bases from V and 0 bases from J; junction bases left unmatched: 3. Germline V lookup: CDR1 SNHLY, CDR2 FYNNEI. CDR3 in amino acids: CASSGRLAGGSYEQYF. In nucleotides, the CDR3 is TGTGCCAGCAGTGGTAGACTAGCGGGAGGCTCCTACGAGCAGTACTTC.

The CDR3 loop is CASSVDALGSNRGWGYTF. CDR3 nucleotide sequence: TGTGCCAGCAGCGTAGATGCCCTGGGTTCCAACAGGGGATGGGGCTACACCTTC. V and J are TRBV9 and TRBJ1-2; 7 bases line up with TRBD1. In germline, CDR1 is SGDLS, CDR2 YYNGEE. The V and J ends lost 0 bases and 8 bases, in that order; junction bases with no gene match: 19. The CDR3 spans 18 residues.

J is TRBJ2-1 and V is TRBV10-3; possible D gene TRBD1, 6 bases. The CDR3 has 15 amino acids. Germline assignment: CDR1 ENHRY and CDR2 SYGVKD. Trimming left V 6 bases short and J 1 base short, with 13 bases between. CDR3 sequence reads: CAISTRQESYNEQFF. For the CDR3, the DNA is TGTGCCATCAGCACTAGACAGGAGTCCTACAATGAGCAGTTCTTC.

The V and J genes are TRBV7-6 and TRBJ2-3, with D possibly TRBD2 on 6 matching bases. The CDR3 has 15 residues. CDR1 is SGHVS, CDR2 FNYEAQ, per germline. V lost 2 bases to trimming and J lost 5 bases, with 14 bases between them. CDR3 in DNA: TGTGCCAGCAGCTTATTCCCCGGGAGAAGAGATACGCAGTATTTT. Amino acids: CASSLFPGRRDTQYF.

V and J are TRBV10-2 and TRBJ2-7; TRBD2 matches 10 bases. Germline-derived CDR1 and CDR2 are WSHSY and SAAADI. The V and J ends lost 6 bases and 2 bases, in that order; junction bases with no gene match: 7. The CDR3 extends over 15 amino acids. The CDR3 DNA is TGCGCCAGCAGACCGGGACTAGCGTCTACCTACGAGCAGTACTTC. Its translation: CASRPGLASTYEQYF.

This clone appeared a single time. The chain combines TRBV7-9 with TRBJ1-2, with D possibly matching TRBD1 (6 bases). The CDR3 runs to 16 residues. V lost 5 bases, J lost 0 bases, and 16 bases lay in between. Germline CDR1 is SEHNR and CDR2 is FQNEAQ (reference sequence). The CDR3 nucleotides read TGTGCCAGCAGCGCGAACACAGGGACCTCTAACTATGGCTACACCTTC. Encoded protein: CASSANTGTSNYGYTF. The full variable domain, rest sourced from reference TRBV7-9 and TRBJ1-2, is DTGVSQNPRHKITKRGQNVTFRCDPISEHNRLYWYRQTLGQGPEFLTYFQNEAQLEKSRLLSDRFSAERPKGSFSTLEIQRTEQGDSAMYLCASSANTGTSNYGYTFGSGTRLTVV.

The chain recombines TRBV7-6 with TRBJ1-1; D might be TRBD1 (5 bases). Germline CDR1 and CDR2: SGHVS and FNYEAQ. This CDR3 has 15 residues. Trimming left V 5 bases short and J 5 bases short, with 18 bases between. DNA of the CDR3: TGTGCCAGCAGCCCCGGGTGGCAGGGTGGGACTGAAGCTTTCTTT. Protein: CASSPGWQGGTEAFF. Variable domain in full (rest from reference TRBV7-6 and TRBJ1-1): GAGVSQSPRYKVTKRGQDVALRCDPISGHVSLYWYRQALGQGPEFLTYFNYEAQQDKSGLPNDRFSAERPEGSISTLTIQRTEQRDSAMYRCASSPGWQGGTEAFFGQGTRLTVV.

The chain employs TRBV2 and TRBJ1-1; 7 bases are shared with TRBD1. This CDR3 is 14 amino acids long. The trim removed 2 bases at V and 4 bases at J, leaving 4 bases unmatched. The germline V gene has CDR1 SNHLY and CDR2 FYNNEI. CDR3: CASSETQGSTEAFF. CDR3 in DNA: TGTGCCAGCAGTGAAACACAGGGGTCCACTGAAGCTTTCTTT.

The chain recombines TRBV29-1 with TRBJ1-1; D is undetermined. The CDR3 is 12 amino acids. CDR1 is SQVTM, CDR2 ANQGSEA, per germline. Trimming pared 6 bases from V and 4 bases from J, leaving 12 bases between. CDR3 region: CSVVFGSTEAFF. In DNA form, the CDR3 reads TGCAGCGTGGTTTTCGGGAGCACTGAAGCTTTCTTT.

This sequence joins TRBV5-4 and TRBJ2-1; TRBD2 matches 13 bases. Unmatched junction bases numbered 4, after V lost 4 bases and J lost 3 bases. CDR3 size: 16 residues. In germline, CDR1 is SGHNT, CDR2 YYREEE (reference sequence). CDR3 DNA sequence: TGTGCCAGCAGCCCCGGGACTAGCGGGGTCTACAATGAGCAGTTCTTC. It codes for CASSPGTSGVYNEQFF.

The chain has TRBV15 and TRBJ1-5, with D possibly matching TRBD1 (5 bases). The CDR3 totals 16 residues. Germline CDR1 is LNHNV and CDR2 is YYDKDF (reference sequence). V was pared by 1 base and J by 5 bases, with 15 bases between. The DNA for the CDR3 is TGTGCCACCAGCAGAGCTCTTGAATTAGGGGATCAGCCCCAGCATTTT. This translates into CATSRALELGDQPQHF.

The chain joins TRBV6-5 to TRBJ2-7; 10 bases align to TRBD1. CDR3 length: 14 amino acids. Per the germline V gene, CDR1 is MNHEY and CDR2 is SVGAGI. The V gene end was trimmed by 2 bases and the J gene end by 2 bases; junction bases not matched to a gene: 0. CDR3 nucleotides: TGTGCCAGCAGTTACGGGACAGGGGCCTACGAGCAGTACTTC. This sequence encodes CASSYGTGAYEQYF.

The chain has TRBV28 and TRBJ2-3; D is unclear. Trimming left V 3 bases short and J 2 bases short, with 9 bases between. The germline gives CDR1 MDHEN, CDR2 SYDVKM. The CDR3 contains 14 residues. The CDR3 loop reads CASSFSGYTDTQYF. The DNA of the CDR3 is TGTGCCAGCAGTTTTTCCGGTTACACAGATACGCAGTATTTT.